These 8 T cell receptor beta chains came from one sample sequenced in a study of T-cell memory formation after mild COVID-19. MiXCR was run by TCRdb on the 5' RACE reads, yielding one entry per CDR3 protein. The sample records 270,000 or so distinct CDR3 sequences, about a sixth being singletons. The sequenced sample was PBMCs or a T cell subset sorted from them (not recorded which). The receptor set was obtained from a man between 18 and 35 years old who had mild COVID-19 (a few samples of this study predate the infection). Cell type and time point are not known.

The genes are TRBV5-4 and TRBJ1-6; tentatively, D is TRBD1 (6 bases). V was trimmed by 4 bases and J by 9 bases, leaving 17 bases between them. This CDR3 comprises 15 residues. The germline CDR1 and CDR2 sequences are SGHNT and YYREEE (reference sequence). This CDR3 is CASSPQGSPTSPLHF. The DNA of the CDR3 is TGTGCCAGCAGCCCACAGGGTTCTCCTACTTCACCCCTCCACTTT.

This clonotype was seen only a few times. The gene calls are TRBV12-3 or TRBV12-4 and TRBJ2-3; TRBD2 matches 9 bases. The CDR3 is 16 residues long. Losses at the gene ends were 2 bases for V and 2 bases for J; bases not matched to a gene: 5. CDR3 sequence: CASSLTSGLTTDTQYF. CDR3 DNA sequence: TGTGCCAGCAGTTTAACTAGCGGGCTTACCACAGATACGCAGTATTTT.

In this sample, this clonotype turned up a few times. Written as DNA, the CDR3 is TGCGCCAGCAGCTTGAACGGGGCTGGAAACACCATATATTTT. Translation gives CASSLNGAGNTIYF. The genes are TRBV5-1 and TRBJ1-3, with D unresolved. Germline V CDR1 and CDR2: SGHRS, YFSETQ. V was trimmed by 1 base and J by 2 bases, leaving 7 bases between them. The CDR3 consists of 14 residues.

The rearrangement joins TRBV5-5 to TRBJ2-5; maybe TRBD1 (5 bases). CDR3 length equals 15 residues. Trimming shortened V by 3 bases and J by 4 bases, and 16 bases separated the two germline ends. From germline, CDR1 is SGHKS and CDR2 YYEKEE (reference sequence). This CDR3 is CASSSRQYPPETQYF. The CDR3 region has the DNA TGTGCCAGCAGCTCCCGACAGTACCCTCCAGAGACCCAGTACTTC.

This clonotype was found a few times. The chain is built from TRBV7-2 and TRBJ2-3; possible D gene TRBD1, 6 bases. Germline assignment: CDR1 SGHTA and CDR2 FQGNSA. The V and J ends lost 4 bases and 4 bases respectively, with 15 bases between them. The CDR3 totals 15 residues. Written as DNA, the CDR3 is TGTGCCAGCAGCTCACGTACCAGGGGTTCAGATACGCAGTATTTT. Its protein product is CASSSRTRGSDTQYF. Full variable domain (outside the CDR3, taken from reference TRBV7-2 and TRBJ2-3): GAGVSQSPSNKVTEKGKDVELRCDPISGHTALYWYRQSLGQGLEFLIYFQGNSAPDKSGLPSDRFSAERTGGSVSTLTIQRTQQEDSAVYLCASSSRTRGSDTQYFGPGTRLTVL.

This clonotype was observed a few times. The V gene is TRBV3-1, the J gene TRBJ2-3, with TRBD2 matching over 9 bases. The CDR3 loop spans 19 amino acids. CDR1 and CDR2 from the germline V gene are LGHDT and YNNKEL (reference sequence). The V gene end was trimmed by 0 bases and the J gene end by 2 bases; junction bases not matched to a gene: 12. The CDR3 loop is CASSQDLSLAGTFTDTQYF. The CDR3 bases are TGTGCCAGCAGCCAAGATCTTTCCCTAGCGGGGACCTTCACAGATACGCAGTATTTT.

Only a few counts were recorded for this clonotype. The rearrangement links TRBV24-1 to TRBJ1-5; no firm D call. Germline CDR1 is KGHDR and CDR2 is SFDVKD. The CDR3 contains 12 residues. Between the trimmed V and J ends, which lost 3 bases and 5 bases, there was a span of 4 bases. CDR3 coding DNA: TGTGCCACCAGTGATGGCCATCAGCCCCAGCATTTT. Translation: CATSDGHQPQHF.

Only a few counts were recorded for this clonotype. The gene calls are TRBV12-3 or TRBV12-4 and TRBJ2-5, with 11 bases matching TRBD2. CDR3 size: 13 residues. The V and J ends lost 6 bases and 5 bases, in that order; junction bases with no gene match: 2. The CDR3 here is CASSSSGGETQYF. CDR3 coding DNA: TGTGCCAGCAGCTCTAGCGGGGGGGAGACCCAGTACTTC.